The 31 T cell receptor beta chains given below trace back to one sample, sequenced in a study of blood T cells in healthy people across ages. Using a J-beta primer mix together with a sample-barcoded 5' primer, a second PCR was run for 7 to 11 cycles. From the 5' RACE reads, TCRdb called clonotypes with MiXCR, one entry per CDR3 protein. In the table there are 800,000 or so distinct CDR3 sequences, around 25% of which are singletons. The same specimen was also included in a second study, on T cells of mothers and their children.

Specimen: blood. These receptors came from a boy younger than 18 in good health.

This clonotype was seen a few times. The chain employs TRBV5-6 and TRBJ2-5; the match to TRBD2 covers 9 bases. The V gene's germline CDR1 is SGHDT and CDR2 YYEEEE. The CDR3 is made up of 17 amino acids. Unmatched junction bases numbered 13, after V lost 2 bases and J lost 5 bases. The CDR3 sequence: CASSFGSGGLYGETQYF. As DNA, the CDR3 is TGTGCCAGCAGCTTCGGTAGCGGGGGCTTATACGGCGAGACCCAGTACTTC.

As concerns this clonotype: Germline and junction disagree at one end, which may indicate a read error. J is TRBJ2-7 and V is TRBV27; D not certain. In germline, CDR1 is MNHEY, CDR2 SMNVEV (reference sequence). The CDR3 is 15 residues long. DNA of the CDR3: TGTGCCAGCAGTTTATCTGTCAGTACGGGCTACGCGCAGTACTTC. Protein: CASSLSVSTGYAQYF.

This rearrangement joins TRBV4-3 to TRBJ1-2; 10 bases fit TRBD1. V lost 0 bases to trimming and J lost 4 bases; unmatched junction nucleotides: 5. The CDR3 extends over 16 amino acids. CDR1 is LGHNA and CDR2 is YSLEER in the germline V gene. The CDR3 region is CASSQDGQGVAYGYTF. For the CDR3, the DNA is TGCGCCAGCAGCCAAGATGGACAGGGGGTTGCCTATGGCTACACCTTC.

The chain joins TRBV7-2 to TRBJ2-5, with 9 bases identical to TRBD1. The V segment lost 3 bases and the J segment 5 bases; nucleotides outside the gene matches: 4. The V gene's germline CDR1 is SGHTA and CDR2 FQGNSA. This CDR3 is 14 amino acids long. DNA of the CDR3: TGTGCCAGCAGCTTCCCTGACAGGGGGGAGACCCAGTACTTC. The encoded protein is CASSFPDRGETQYF.

This clonotype has just a few counts. The genes are TRBV10-3 and TRBJ2-3; no clear D gene. V was pared by 6 bases and J by 6 bases, with 7 bases between. Germline values: CDR1 ENHRY, CDR2 SYGVKD. The CDR3 contains 11 residues. CDR3 nucleotides: TGTGCCATCAGGGAAACTGATACGCAGTATTTT. It translates to CAIRETDTQYF.

In its sample, this clonotype was seen a few times. The chain combines TRBV7-3 with TRBJ2-3; D may be TRBD2 (5 bases). V shed 1 base and J shed 2 bases, with 10 bases lying between them. Germline CDR1 SGHTA, CDR2 FQGTGA. The CDR3 has 15 residues. The CDR3 is CASSLSVDFTDTQYF. In DNA, the CDR3 is TGTGCCAGCAGCTTAAGCGTGGACTTCACAGATACGCAGTATTTT.

The chain has TRBV7-9 and TRBJ2-2; D might be TRBD2 (7 bases). Germline values: CDR1 SEHNR, CDR2 FQNEAQ (reference sequence). The V and J ends lost 6 bases and 0 bases respectively, with 11 bases between them. This CDR3 has 15 amino acids. CDR3 sequence: CASRSGTTNTGELFF. In nucleotides, the CDR3 is TGTGCCAGCAGAAGCGGGACAACGAACACCGGGGAGCTGTTTTTT.

This clonotype was seen a few times. The chain has TRBV29-1 and TRBJ2-5, with 9 bases identical to TRBD1. Germline V CDR1 and CDR2: SQVTM, ANQGSEA. The CDR3 extends over 14 amino acids. The V and J ends lost 6 bases and 2 bases, in that order; junction bases with no gene match: 7. CDR3 in DNA: TGCAGCGTCCGCCCAGGGACAGGGCAAGAGACCCAGTACTTC. It codes for CSVRPGTGQETQYF.

Of note for this clonotype: Germline and junction disagree at one end, which may indicate a read error. The chain recombines TRBV7-9 with TRBJ1-4; no clear D. The germline V gene has CDR1 SEHNR and CDR2 FQNEAQ (reference sequence). The length of the CDR3 is 13 residues. CDR3 sequence (DNA): TGTGCCAGCAGCTCGTCTACGACAAACGGACTGCTTTTT. The encoded protein is CASSSSTTNGLLF.

This clonotype was observed a few times. The genes are TRBV5-6 and TRBJ2-1, with 8 bases fitting TRBD2. This CDR3 has 15 residues. CDR1 is SGHDT, CDR2 YYEEEE, per germline. With 5 bases clipped from V and 0 bases from J, the junction kept 4 bases outside the gene matches. The CDR3 sequence: CASRGGRNSYNEQFF. The CDR3 DNA sequence: TGTGCCAGCAGGGGCGGGAGGAACTCCTACAATGAGCAGTTCTTC.

The V gene is TRBV24-1, the J gene TRBJ2-1; weak D call: TRBD2 (5 bases). Per the germline V gene, CDR1 is KGHDR and CDR2 is SFDVKD. This CDR3 spans 15 amino acids. V shed 5 bases and J shed 5 bases, with 15 bases lying between them. In nucleotides, the CDR3 is TGTGCCACCAGTGGGTCGAGCGAGGGAAACAATGAGCAGTTCTTC. Amino acid sequence: CATSGSSEGNNEQFF.

The chain carries TRBV27 and TRBJ1-2; the D gene is possibly TRBD1 (5 bases). The CDR3 has 12 amino acids. The germline CDR1 and CDR2 sequences are MNHEY and SMNVEV (reference sequence). The V end was cut by 3 bases, the J end by 8 bases, with 10 bases between. As DNA, the CDR3 is TGTGCCAGCAGTTTTATGGGGGAAGGCTACACCTTC. It translates to CASSFMGEGYTF.

The genes are TRBV15 and TRBJ2-1, with D tentatively TRBD1 or TRBD2 (5 bases each). The CDR3 loop spans 17 amino acids. The germline V and J ends were trimmed by 1 base and 0 bases, with 13 bases remaining between them. Germline CDR1 and CDR2: LNHNV and YYDKDF (reference sequence). The CDR3 sequence: CATSRAGLRGSYNEQFF. DNA for the CDR3: TGTGCCACCAGCAGAGCCGGACTGAGGGGCTCCTACAATGAGCAGTTCTTC.

V and J are TRBV20-1 and TRBJ2-7; 14 nucleotides align to TRBD2. CDR1 is DFQATT, CDR2 SNEGSKA, per germline (reference sequence). The CDR3 extends over 14 amino acids. The trim removed 5 bases at V and 2 bases at J, leaving 2 bases unmatched. CDR3 residues: CSAGLAGGPYEQYF. CDR3 DNA sequence: TGCAGTGCTGGACTAGCGGGAGGACCCTACGAGCAGTACTTC.

In the case of this clonotype: The junction differs from germline at one of its ends, possibly a read error. The chain employs TRBV2 and TRBJ2-5, with unresolved D. This CDR3 is built from 12 residues. Germline assignment: CDR1 SNHLY and CDR2 FYNNEI. CDR3: CAGRTARETQYF. CDR3 coding DNA: TGTGCCGGCAGGACGGCCCGGGAGACCCAGTACTTC.

This clonotype has only a few counts. The rearrangement joins TRBV11-2 to TRBJ2-7; TRBD2 aligns across 12 bases. J lost 0 bases, V lost 5 bases, and 2 bases had no gene match. CDR3 size: 15 residues. Per the germline V gene, CDR1 is SGHAT and CDR2 is FQNNGV. CDR3 DNA: TGTGCCAGCAGCGGACTAGCGGGGACCTCCTACGAGCAGTACTTC. Translating gives CASSGLAGTSYEQYF.

V is TRBV12-3 or TRBV12-4 and J is TRBJ2-4; D ambiguous. This CDR3 is built from 13 residues. Trimming took off 4 bases at V and 1 base at J, with 5 bases between the two ends. The CDR3 bases are TGTGCCAGCAGTTCTTCTGCCAAAAACATTCAGTACTTC. Translation: CASSSSAKNIQYF.

This clonotype has a count of ten or more. This sequence joins TRBV7-2 and TRBJ1-2; D call uncertain. The germline V gene has CDR1 SGHTA and CDR2 FQGNSA. The CDR3 is 14 residues long. The V end lost 3 bases, the J end lost 0 bases, and 8 bases lay between the germline ends. CDR3 nucleotide sequence: TGTGCCAGCAGCTTTCCGGTTACTAACTATGGCTACACCTTC. This gives the protein CASSFPVTNYGYTF.

The chain employs TRBV28 and TRBJ1-5, with 7 bases fitting TRBD1. The V gene end was trimmed by 5 bases and the J gene end by 4 bases; junction bases not matched to a gene: 8. The CDR3 has 15 residues. CDR1 and CDR2 (germline): MDHEN, SYDVKM. As DNA, the CDR3 is TGTGCCAGCAGTCTACAACAGGGGCAGAATCAGCCCCAGCATTTT. Amino acid sequence: CASSLQQGQNQPQHF.

The chain couples TRBV13 to TRBJ2-1, with 12 bases matching TRBD2. Germline CDR1 is PRHDT and CDR2 is FYEKMQ (reference sequence). This CDR3 spans 17 amino acids. Losses at the gene ends were 5 bases for V and 3 bases for J; bases not matched to a gene: 8. The CDR3 here is CASSTGLAGRFYNEQFF. DNA for the CDR3: TGTGCCAGCAGCACGGGACTAGCGGGTAGGTTCTACAATGAGCAGTTCTTC.

This chain links TRBV6-5 with TRBJ2-1, with D perhaps TRBD1 (6 bases). CDR1 and CDR2 from the germline V gene are MNHEY and SVGAGI. The CDR3 extends over 14 amino acids. Trimming left V 5 bases short and J 9 bases short, with 17 bases between. The CDR3 loop is CASSLDQGWGEQFF. CDR3 nucleotides: TGTGCCAGCAGTCTAGATCAGGGGTGGGGTGAGCAGTTCTTC.

This sequence joins TRBV6-1 and TRBJ2-5; D ambiguous. Germline V gene lookup returns CDR1 MNHNS and CDR2 SASEGT. The ends were cut back, 6 bases at V and 0 bases at J, with 11 bases in the middle. There are 14 residues in the CDR3. CDR3 in DNA: TGTGCCAGCAGATTCAGTGGGTACCAAGAGACCCAGTACTTC. This sequence encodes CASRFSGYQETQYF.

This chain's CDR3 is CATSSRDRNTEAFF. The CDR3 DNA follows: TGTGCCACCAGCAGCAGGGATCGGAACACTGAAGCTTTCTTT. The chain couples TRBV15 to TRBJ1-1, with D possibly TRBD1 on 5 matching bases. The germline V gene encodes CDR1 LNHNV and CDR2 YYDKDF (reference sequence). The CDR3 covers 14 residues. V lost 3 bases to trimming and J lost 1 base, with 9 bases between them.

The rearrangement joins TRBV14 to TRBJ2-5; D may be TRBD1 (5 bases). This CDR3 spans 15 amino acids. V was clipped by 4 bases and J by 3 bases, with 15 bases between them. From germline, CDR1 is SGHDN and CDR2 FVKESK. The CDR3 nucleotides read TGTGCCAGCAGCCTAGGCGACAGACGGAAAGAGACCCAGTACTTC. Protein product: CASSLGDRRKETQYF.

The rearrangement links TRBV4-1 to TRBJ2-7, with D possibly matching TRBD2 (5 bases). Trimming took 1 base from V and 3 from J, leaving 13 bases between them. The CDR3 spans 15 residues. Germline V gene sequence: CDR1 MGHRA, CDR2 YSYEKL. CDR3 amino acids: CASSQGPGVGYEQYF. In DNA, the CDR3 is TGCGCCAGCAGCCAAGGGCCCGGGGTAGGCTACGAGCAGTACTTC.

The table lists this clonotype with many counts. The chain links TRBV10-3 to TRBJ2-5, with D unresolved. CDR1 and CDR2 from the germline V gene are ENHRY and SYGVKD. This CDR3 is built from 13 residues. The V and J ends lost 2 bases and 1 base respectively, with 5 bases between them. The CDR3 here is CAISEGSQETQYF. The CDR3 DNA follows: TGTGCCATCAGTGAGGGCAGCCAAGAGACCCAGTACTTC.

The chain recombines TRBV5-1 with TRBJ2-5; 10 bases align to TRBD2. The DNA matches TRBJ2-7 better at its end, which makes the J call doubtful. The CDR3 consists of 16 residues. Germline values: CDR1 SGHRS, CDR2 YFSETQ. The CDR3 sequence: CASSSRGDSGRNEQYF. CDR3 nucleotides: TGCGCCAGCAGCTCGAGAGGGGATAGCGGGAGGAACGAGCAGTACTTC.

This clonotype has a handful of counts. V is TRBV7-9 and J is TRBJ2-3; D is unresolved. The CDR3 length is 12 residues. From germline, CDR1 is SEHNR and CDR2 FQNEAQ (reference sequence). With 10 bases removed from V and 2 bases from J, the gap between germline ends came to 10 bases. DNA of the CDR3: TGTGCCAACTTACCTTACACAGATACGCAGTATTTT. Translation gives CANLPYTDTQYF.

CDR3 in amino acids: CASSPQVNQPQHF. For the CDR3, the DNA is TGTGCCAGCAGCCCCCAAGTCAATCAGCCCCAGCATTTT. J is TRBJ1-5 and V is TRBV7-3; D gene unclear. Trimming shortened V by 5 bases and J by 3 bases, and 8 bases separated the two germline ends. Looked up from germline, CDR1 is SGHTA and CDR2 is FQGTGA. The CDR3 loop spans 13 amino acids. Supplemented by reference TRBV7-3 and TRBJ1-5, the full variable domain reads GAGVSQTPSNKVTEKGKYVELRCDPISGHTALYWYRQSLGQGPEFLIYFQGTGAADDSGLPNDRFFAVRPEGSVSTLKIQRTERGDSAVYLCASSPQVNQPQHFGDGTRLSIL.

This clonotype appeared a single time. At one end, the junction sequence differs from germline, possibly due to a read error. This chain joins TRBV20-1 and TRBJ2-5; D tentatively reads TRBD1 or TRBD2 (5 bases each). CDR1 and CDR2 from the germline V gene are DFQATT and SNEGSKA (reference sequence). This CDR3 region has 14 residues. The CDR3 loop reads CSARNPDTDYEQCF. In nucleotides, the CDR3 is TGCAGTGCTAGAAATCCGGACACTGACTACGAGCAGTGCTTC.

This clonotype was seen a handful of times. Here the CDR3 reads CSAFQGHEKLFF. In DNA form, the CDR3 reads TGCAGTGCGTTCCAGGGGCATGAAAAACTGTTTTTT. The chain links TRBV20-1 to TRBJ1-4, with D possibly being TRBD1 (6 bases). V lost 6 bases to trimming and J lost 6 bases, with 11 bases between them. Per the germline V gene, CDR1 is DFQATT and CDR2 is SNEGSKA (reference sequence). The length of the CDR3 is 12 residues.